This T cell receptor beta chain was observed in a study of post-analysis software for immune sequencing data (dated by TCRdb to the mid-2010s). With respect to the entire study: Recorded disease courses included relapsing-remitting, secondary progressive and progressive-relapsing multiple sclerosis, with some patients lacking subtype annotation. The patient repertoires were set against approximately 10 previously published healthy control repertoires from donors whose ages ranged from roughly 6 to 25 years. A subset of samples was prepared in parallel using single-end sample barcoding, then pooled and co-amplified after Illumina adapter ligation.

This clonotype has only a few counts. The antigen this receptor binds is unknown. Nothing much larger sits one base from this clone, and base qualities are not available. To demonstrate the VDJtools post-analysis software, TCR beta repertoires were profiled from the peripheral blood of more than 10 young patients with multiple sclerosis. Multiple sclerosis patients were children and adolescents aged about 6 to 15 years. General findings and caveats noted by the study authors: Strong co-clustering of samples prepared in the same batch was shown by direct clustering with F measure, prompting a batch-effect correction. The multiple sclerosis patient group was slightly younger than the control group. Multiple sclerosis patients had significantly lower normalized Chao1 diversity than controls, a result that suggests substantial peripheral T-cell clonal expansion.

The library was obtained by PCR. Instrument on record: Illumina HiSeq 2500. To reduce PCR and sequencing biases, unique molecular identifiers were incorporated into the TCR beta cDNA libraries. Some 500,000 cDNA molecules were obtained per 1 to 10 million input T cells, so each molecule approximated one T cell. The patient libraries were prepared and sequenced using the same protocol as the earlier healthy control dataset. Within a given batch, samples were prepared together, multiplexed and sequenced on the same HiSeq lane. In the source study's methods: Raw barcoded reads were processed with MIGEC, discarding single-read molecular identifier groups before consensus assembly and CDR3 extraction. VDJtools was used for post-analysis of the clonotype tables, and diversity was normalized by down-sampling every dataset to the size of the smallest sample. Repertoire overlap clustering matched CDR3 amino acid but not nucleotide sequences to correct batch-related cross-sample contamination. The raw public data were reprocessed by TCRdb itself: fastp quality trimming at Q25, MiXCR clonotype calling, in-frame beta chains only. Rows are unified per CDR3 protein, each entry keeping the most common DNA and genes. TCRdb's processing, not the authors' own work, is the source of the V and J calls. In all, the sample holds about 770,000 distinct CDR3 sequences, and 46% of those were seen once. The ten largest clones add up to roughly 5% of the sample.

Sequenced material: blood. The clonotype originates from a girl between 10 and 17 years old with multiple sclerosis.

The CDR3 here reads CASSPLGGVYNEQFF. In nucleotides, the sequence is TGTGCCAGCAGCCCCTTAGGAGGGGTTTACAATGAGCAGTTCTTC. The V and J segments used are TRBV5-6 and TRBJ2-1, with a weak D call of TRBD2 (6 bases match). CDR1 and CDR2 are drawn from the germline V gene: SGHDT, YYEEEE. The CDR3 starts with the cysteine, ends with the phenylalanine, and has 15 residues. Only the CDR3 part of the read is kept: 45 bases, read in frame from the first base. Deletion took 4 bases off V and 4 bases off J, with a span of 15 bases between the germline ends.